These 21 T cell receptor beta chains were all obtained from the same sample, sequenced in a study of cytomegalovirus exposure and HLA in healthy donors. Primers for the PCR totalled 60 Vbeta and 13 Jbeta. Here immunoSEQ multiplex PCR was the method, and the copy in TCRdb shows in-frame clones only, minus some. This table holds roughly 250,000 clones, 80% found once. Input material: PBMCs. The receptors were gathered from a girl aged 2 to 10 in good health and CMV-seronegative.

This chain connects TRBV2 to TRBJ2-1, with D possibly matching TRBD2 (5 bases). Germline-derived CDR1 and CDR2 are SNHLY and FYNNEI. With 6 bases removed from V and 9 bases from J, the gap between germline ends came to 9 bases. The CDR3 sequence is 11 residues long. The CDR3 DNA sequence: TGTGCCAGCAGGCTAGCTGGTGAGCAGTTCTTC. Its translation is CASRLAGEQFF.

The gene calls are TRBV6-5 and TRBJ1-2; D uncertain. The germline V and J ends were trimmed by 9 bases and 4 bases, with 12 bases remaining between them. Germline CDR1 is MNHEY and CDR2 is SVGAGI. This CDR3 contains 12 residues. This chain's CDR3 is CASSGGPYGYTF. The CDR3 region has the DNA TGTGCCAGTAGCGGCGGCCCCTATGGCTACACCTTC.

This CDR3 reads CASSLFLQGIDTGELFF. CDR3 nucleotide sequence: TGCGCCAGCAGCTTGTTCTTGCAGGGTATTGACACCGGGGAGCTGTTTTTT. This rearrangement joins TRBV5-1 to TRBJ2-2; TRBD1 might be the D (5 bases). Germline CDR1 is SGHRS and CDR2 is YFSETQ. V was cut by 1 base and J by 3 bases, with 16 bases left in between. The CDR3 contains 17 residues.

The chain has TRBV10-1 and TRBJ2-1, with TRBD2 matching over 12 bases. V trimming: 9 bases; J trimming: 0 bases; junction bases outside the gene matches: 9. The germline gives CDR1 WNHNN, CDR2 SYGVQD (reference sequence). The CDR3 consists of 17 residues. As DNA, the CDR3 is TGCGCCAGACCCAATCGACTAGCGGGGGACTCCTACAATGAGCAGTTCTTC. Encoded protein: CARPNRLAGDSYNEQFF.

This chain connects TRBV6-4 to TRBJ2-1; TRBD2 matches 11 bases. The CDR3 sequence is 15 residues long. V shed 4 bases and J 3 bases; nucleotides not matched to a gene: 2. Germline loops: CDR1 MRHNA, CDR2 SNTAGT. The CDR3 DNA reads as TGTGCCAGCAGTGGTACTAGCGGGGGCTACAATGAGCAGTTCTTC. Protein product: CASSGTSGGYNEQFF.

V is TRBV10-3 and J is TRBJ1-4; D is undetermined. Trimming cost V 10 bases and J 8 bases, with 17 bases left between them. Germline CDR1 and CDR2: ENHRY and SYGVKD. CDR3 length: 13 amino acids. The CDR3: CATREGLWEKLFF. The CDR3 DNA is TGTGCCACACGGGAGGGTCTCTGGGAAAAACTGTTTTTT.

The chain recombines TRBV13 with TRBJ2-5; 10 nucleotides line up with TRBD1. Germline CDR1 reads PRHDT; CDR2 reads FYEKMQ (reference sequence). J was trimmed by 3 bases and V by 1 base; bases with no gene match: 2. This CDR3 is 15 amino acids long. The CDR3 spells CASSLEGQGKETQYF. DNA for the CDR3: TGTGCCAGCAGCTTAGAGGGACAGGGGAAAGAGACCCAGTACTTC.

This chain uses TRBV28 with TRBJ1-1, with D hard to call. The length of the CDR3 is 14 residues. Germline values: CDR1 MDHEN, CDR2 SYDVKM. V was clipped by 3 bases and J by 12 bases, with 20 bases between them. The CDR3 nucleotides are TGTGCCAGCAGTTTCCTGGGCGCCGAGTTTTCGTCTTTCTTT. This encodes CASSFLGAEFSSFF.

The chain joins TRBV4-1 to TRBJ1-5; TRBD1 agrees at 7 bases. The germline gives CDR1 MGHRA, CDR2 YSYEKL. This CDR3 region has 15 residues. J gave up 4 bases and V 0 bases, and 3 bases lay outside the gene matches. Written as DNA, the CDR3 is TGCGCCAGCAGCCAAGAAGACAGGGATAATCAGCCCCAGCATTTT. This translates into CASSQEDRDNQPQHF.

Points on this clone: This sample includes further DNA sequences coding for the same CDR3. This rearrangement joins TRBV27 to TRBJ1-3; tentative D call: TRBD1 (5 bases). The CDR3 totals 13 residues. Trimming stripped 5 bases from V and 3 bases from J, with 8 bases between. Germline CDR1 MNHEY, CDR2 SMNVEV (reference sequence). The CDR3 DNA is TGTGCCAGCAGTAGAACAGGTGGAAACACCATATATTTT. This sequence encodes CASSRTGGNTIYF.

The chain combines TRBV14 with TRBJ2-3, with 8 bases that match TRBD2. The CDR3 runs to 16 residues. V dropped 1 base and J dropped 2; count of bases not matched to a gene: 5. CDR1 and CDR2 (germline): SGHDN, FVKESK. The CDR3 loop reads CASSQVAGGTTDTQYF. The CDR3 nucleotides read TGTGCCAGCAGCCAAGTGGCGGGGGGAACCACAGATACGCAGTATTTT.

The rearrangement uses TRBV6-6 and TRBJ1-2; no firm D call. Deletions cut 6 bases from V and 3 bases from J, with 8 bases between. The CDR3 loop spans 12 amino acids. Germline CDR1 is MNHNY and CDR2 is SVGAGI (reference sequence). The CDR3 reads CASRALDYGYTF. CDR3 nucleotides: TGTGCCAGCAGGGCTCTAGACTATGGCTACACCTTC.

This rearrangement joins TRBV7-6 to TRBJ2-3, with a tentative D call TRBD1 (6 bases). The V and J ends lost 5 bases and 1 base respectively, with 16 bases between them. Germline CDR1 reads SGHVS; CDR2 reads FNYEAQ. The CDR3 length is 16 residues. The CDR3 reads CASSSPTGSRTDTQYF. In nucleotides, the CDR3 is TGTGCCAGCAGCAGCCCTACAGGGAGTCGCACAGATACGCAGTATTTT.

V and J are TRBV9 and TRBJ2-3; 12 nucleotides line up with TRBD2. Germline CDR1 SGDLS, CDR2 YYNGEE. V dropped 3 bases and J dropped 3; count of bases not matched to a gene: 8. The CDR3 length is 17 residues. The CDR3 is CASSASGRGIVTDTQYF. The DNA for the CDR3 is TGTGCCAGCAGCGCTAGCGGGAGGGGGATTGTGACAGATACGCAGTATTTT.

V is TRBV2 and J is TRBJ1-1, with 8 bases matching TRBD1. The CDR3 loop spans 13 amino acids. Germline V gene sequence: CDR1 SNHLY, CDR2 FYNNEI. V shed 8 bases and J 5 bases; nucleotides not matched to a gene: 7. In nucleotides, the CDR3 is TGTGCCAGCGGTCAGGGGGCGAGGACTGAAGCTTTCTTT. It yields the protein CASGQGARTEAFF. The variable domain in full, with the rest retrieved from reference TRBV2 and TRBJ1-1, is EPEVTQTPSHQVTQMGQEVILRCVPISNHLYFYWYRQILGQKVEFLVSFYNNEISEKSEIFDDQFSVERPDGSNFTLKIRSTKLEDSAMYFCASGQGARTEAFFGQGTRLTVV.

The V gene is TRBV28, the J gene TRBJ2-5; D remains unclear. Germline CDR1 reads MDHEN; CDR2 reads SYDVKM. This CDR3 comprises 14 residues. V dropped 5 bases and J dropped 5 bases, with 15 bases sitting between them. DNA for the CDR3: TGTGCCAGCAGTCCCGGGTCACTCATCGAGACCCAGTACTTC. Translating gives CASSPGSLIETQYF.

The chain uses TRBV6-6 and TRBJ2-1, with D uncertain. Germline V gene data show CDR1 as MNHNY and CDR2 as SVGAGI (reference sequence). Trimming stripped 3 bases from V and 3 bases from J, with 6 bases between. The CDR3 totals 13 residues. This CDR3 reads CASSYLLYNEQFF. The DNA for the CDR3 is TGTGCCAGCAGTTATCTACTCTACAATGAGCAGTTCTTC.

The chain joins TRBV7-2 to TRBJ2-7; 11 bases map to TRBD2. Germline V CDR1 and CDR2: SGHTA, FQGNSA. The ends lost 6 bases at V and 3 bases at J; junction bases unmatched: 7. The CDR3 consists of 15 residues. The CDR3 DNA is TGTGCCAGCAGATTACTAGCGGGGGATAACTACGAGCAGTACTTC. Translated, it gives CASRLLAGDNYEQYF.

This chain joins TRBV28 and TRBJ1-3; TRBD1 is a possible D gene (5 bases). CDR1 MDHEN and CDR2 SYDVKM come from the germline V gene. The V gene lost 5 bases and the J gene lost 4 bases, with 12 bases spanning the gap. The CDR3 has 14 amino acids. The CDR3 loop is CASSAGTAGNTIYF. The CDR3 coding sequence is TGTGCCAGCAGTGCCGGGACTGCCGGAAACACCATATATTTT.

The V call is TRBV11-2, the J call TRBJ1-1; D remains unclear. CDR3 length equals 15 residues. Germline V lookup: CDR1 SGHAT, CDR2 FQNNGV. The V gene lost 3 bases and the J gene lost 0 bases, with 11 bases spanning the gap. The CDR3 nucleotides read TGTGCCAGCAGCTTTCCCCGTACATTGAACACTGAAGCTTTCTTT. It is translated as CASSFPRTLNTEAFF.

The chain links TRBV25-1 to TRBJ1-4; D is undetermined. The CDR3 totals 12 residues. Trimming took 2 bases from V and 8 from J, leaving 6 bases between them. Germline V gene data show CDR1 as MGHDK and CDR2 as SYGVNS. CDR3: CASSEGGEKLFF. For the CDR3, the DNA is TGTGCCAGCAGTGAAGGCGGGGAAAAACTGTTTTTT.